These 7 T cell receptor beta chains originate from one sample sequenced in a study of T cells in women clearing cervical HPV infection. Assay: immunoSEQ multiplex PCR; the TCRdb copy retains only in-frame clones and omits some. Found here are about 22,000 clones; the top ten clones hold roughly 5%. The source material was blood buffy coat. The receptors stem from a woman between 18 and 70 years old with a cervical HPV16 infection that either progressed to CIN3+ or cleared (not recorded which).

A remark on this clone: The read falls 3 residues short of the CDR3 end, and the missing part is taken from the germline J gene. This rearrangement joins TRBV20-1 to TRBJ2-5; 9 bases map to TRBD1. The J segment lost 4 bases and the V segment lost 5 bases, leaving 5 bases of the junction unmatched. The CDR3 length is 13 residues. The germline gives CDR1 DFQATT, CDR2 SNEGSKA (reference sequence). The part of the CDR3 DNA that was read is TGCAGTGCTTTGGACAGGGGCGGAGAGACC. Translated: CSALDRGGET. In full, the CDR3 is CSALDRGGETQYF.

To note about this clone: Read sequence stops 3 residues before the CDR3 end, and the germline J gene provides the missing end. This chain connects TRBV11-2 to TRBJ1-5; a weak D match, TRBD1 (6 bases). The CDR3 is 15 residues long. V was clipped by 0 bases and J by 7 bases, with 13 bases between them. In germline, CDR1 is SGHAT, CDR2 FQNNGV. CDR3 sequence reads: CASSLDGIGGQPQHF. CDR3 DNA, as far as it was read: TGTGCCAGCAGCTTAGACGGGATTGGGGGCCAGCCC.

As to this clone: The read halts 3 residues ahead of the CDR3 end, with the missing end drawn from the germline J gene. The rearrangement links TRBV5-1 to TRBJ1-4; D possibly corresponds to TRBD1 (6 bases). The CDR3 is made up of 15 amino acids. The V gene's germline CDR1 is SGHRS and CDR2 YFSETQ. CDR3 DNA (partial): TGCGCCAGCAGCTTGCGGCAGGGGCAGAATTCACCA. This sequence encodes CASSLRQGQNSP. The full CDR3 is CASSLRQGQNSPLFF.

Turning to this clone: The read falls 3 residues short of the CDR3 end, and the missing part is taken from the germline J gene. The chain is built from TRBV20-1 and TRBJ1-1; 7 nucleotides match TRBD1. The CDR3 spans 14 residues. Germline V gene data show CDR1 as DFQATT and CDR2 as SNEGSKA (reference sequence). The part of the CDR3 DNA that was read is TGCAGTGCTAGAGCTAGACAGGGATTACGACGG. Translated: CSARARQGLRR. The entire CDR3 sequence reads CSARARQGLRRAFF.

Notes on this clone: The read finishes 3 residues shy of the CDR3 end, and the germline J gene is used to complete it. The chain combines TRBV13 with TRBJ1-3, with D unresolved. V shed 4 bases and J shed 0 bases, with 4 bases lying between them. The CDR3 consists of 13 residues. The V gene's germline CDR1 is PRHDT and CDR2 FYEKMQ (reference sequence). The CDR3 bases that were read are TGTGCCAGCAGCTACAGCTCTGGAAACACC. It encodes CASSYSSGNT. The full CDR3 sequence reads CASSYSSGNTIYF.

The part of the CDR3 DNA that was read is TGTGCCAGCAGTCACAGGGGGCCCTACGAG. It codes for CASSHRGPYE. The entire CDR3 protein reads CASSHRGPYEQYF. J is TRBJ2-7 and V is TRBV5-5; 9 bases line up with TRBD1. The read ends 3 residues shy of where the CDR3 ends; the end is completed using the germline J gene. The V gene end was trimmed by 5 bases and the J gene end by 2 bases; junction bases not matched to a gene: 2. The CDR3 runs 13 residues. Germline V gene lookup returns CDR1 SGHKS and CDR2 YYEKEE (reference sequence).

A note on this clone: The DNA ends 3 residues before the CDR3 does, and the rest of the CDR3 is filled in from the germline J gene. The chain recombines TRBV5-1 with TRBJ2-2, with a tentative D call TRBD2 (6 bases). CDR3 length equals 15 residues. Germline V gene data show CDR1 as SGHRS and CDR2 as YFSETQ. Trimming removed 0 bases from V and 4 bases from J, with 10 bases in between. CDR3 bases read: TGCGCCAGCAGCTTGGCCCCCGGGGGCACCGGGGAG. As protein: CASSLAPGGTGE. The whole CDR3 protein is CASSLAPGGTGELFF.